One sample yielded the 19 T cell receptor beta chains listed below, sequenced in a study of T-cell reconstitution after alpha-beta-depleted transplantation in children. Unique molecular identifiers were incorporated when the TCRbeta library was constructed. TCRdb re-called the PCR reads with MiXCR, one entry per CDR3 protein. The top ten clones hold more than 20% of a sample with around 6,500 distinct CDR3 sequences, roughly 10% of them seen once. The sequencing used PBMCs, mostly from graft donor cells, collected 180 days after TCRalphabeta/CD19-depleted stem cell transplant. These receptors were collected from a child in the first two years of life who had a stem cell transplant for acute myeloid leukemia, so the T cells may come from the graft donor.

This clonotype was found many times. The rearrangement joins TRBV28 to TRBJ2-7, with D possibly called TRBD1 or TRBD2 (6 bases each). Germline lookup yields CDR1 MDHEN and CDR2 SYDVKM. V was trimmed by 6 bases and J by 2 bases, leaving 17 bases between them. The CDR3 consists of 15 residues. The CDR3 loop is CASSKGGSLAYEQYF. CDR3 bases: TGTGCCAGCAGCAAGGGGGGATCCTTGGCCTACGAGCAGTACTTC.

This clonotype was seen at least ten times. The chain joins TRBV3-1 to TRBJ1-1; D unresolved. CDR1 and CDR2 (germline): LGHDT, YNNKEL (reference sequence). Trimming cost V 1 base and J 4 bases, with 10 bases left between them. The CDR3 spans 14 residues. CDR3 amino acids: CASSQALSGTEAFF. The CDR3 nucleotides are TGTGCCAGCAGCCAAGCCCTCTCGGGCACTGAAGCTTTCTTT.

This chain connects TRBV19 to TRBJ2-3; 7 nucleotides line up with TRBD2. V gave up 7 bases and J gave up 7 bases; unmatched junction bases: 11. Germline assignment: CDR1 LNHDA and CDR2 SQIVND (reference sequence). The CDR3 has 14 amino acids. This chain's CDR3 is CASTTSREANTQYF. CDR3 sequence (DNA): TGTGCCAGTACCACCTCACGGGAGGCAAATACGCAGTATTTT.

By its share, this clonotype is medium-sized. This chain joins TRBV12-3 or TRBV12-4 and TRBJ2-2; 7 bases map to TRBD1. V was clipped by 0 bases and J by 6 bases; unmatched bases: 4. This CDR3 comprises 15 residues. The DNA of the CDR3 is TGTGCCAGCAGTTTAGCCGACAGGGAAGCCGGGGAGCTGTTTTTT. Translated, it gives CASSLADREAGELFF.

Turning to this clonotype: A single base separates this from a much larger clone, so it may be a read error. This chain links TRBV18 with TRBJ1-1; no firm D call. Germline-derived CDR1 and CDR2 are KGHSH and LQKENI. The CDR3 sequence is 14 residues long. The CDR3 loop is CANSPDGLNTEAFF. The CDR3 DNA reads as TGTGCCAACTCACCGGACGGTCTGAACACTGAAGCTTTCTTT.

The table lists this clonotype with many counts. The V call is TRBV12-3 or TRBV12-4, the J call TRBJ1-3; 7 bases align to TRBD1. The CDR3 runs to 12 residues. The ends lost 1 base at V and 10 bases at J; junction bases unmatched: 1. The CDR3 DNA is TGTGCCAGCAGTTTAGACAGGGGAACCATATATTTT. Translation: CASSLDRGTIYF.

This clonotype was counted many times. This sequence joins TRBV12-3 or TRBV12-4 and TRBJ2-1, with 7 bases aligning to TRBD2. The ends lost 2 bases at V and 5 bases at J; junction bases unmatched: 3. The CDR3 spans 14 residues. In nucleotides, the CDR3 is TGTGCCAGCAGTTTATTCCTAGCGGACAATGAGCAGTTCTTC. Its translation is CASSLFLADNEQFF.

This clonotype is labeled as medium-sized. This chain's CDR3 is CASSWDRVAYEQYF. CDR3 DNA sequence: TGTGCCAGCAGCTGGGACAGGGTGGCCTACGAGCAGTACTTC. The chain carries TRBV7-9 and TRBJ2-7, with 9 bases identical to TRBD1. The CDR3 spans 14 residues. J lost 2 bases, V lost 4 bases, and 3 bases had no gene match. The germline gives CDR1 SEHNR, CDR2 FQNEAQ (reference sequence).

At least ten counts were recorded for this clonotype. In nucleotides, the CDR3 is TGTGCCAGCAGGCAGGGTATTCTCAATCAGCCCCAGCATTTT. Encoded protein: CASRQGILNQPQHF. The chain couples TRBV6-1 to TRBJ1-5, with a tentative D call TRBD1 (5 bases). The germline V gene has CDR1 MNHNS and CDR2 SASEGT. Trimming removed 6 bases from V and 3 bases from J, with 12 bases in between. The CDR3 is 14 amino acids.

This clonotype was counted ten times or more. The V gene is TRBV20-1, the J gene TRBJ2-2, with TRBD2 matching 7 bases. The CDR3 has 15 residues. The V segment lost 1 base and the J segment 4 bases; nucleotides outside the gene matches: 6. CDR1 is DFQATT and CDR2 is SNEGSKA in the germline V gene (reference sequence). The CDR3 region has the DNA TGCAGTGCTAGAGCGGGGGGACCTCGCACCGGGGAGCTGTTTTTT. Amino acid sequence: CSARAGGPRTGELFF.

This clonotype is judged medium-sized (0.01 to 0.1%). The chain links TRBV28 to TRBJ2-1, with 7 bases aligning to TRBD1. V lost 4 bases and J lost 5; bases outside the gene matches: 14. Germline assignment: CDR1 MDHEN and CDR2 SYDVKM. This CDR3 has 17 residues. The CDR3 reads CASSSHGGTVGDNEQFF. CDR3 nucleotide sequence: TGTGCCAGCAGTTCACACGGTGGGACAGTGGGGGACAATGAGCAGTTCTTC.

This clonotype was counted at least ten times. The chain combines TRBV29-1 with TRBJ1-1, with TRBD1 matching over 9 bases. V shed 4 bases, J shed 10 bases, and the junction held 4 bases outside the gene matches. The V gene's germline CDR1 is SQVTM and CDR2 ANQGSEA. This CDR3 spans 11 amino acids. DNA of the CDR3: TGCAGCGTTGCGGGACAGGGAGTAGCTTTCTTT. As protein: CSVAGQGVAFF.

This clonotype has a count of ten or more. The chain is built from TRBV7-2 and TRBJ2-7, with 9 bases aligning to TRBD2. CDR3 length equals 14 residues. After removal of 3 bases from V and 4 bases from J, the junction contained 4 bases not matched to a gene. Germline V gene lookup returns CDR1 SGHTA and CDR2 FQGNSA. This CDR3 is CASSLNSGSYEQYF. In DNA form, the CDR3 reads TGTGCCAGCAGCTTGAATAGCGGGAGTTACGAGCAGTACTTC. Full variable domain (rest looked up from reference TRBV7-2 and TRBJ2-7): GAGVSQSPSNKVTEKGKDVELRCDPISGHTALYWYRQSLGQGLEFLIYFQGNSAPDKSGLPSDRFSAERTGGSVSTLTIQRTQQEDSAVYLCASSLNSGSYEQYFGPGTRLTVT.

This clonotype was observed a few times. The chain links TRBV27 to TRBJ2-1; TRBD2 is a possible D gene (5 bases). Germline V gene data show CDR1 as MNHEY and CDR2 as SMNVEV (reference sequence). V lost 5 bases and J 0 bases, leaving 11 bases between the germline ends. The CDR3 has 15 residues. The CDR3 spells CASSPAESSYNEQFF. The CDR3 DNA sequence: TGTGCCAGCAGTCCAGCGGAGAGCTCCTACAATGAGCAGTTCTTC.

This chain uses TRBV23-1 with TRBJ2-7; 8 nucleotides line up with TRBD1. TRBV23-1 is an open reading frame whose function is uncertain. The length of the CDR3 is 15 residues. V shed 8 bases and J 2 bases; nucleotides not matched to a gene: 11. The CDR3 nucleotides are TGCGCCAGCGCCATCATGCCAGGGGGCCCCTACGAGCAGTACTTC. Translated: CASAIMPGGPYEQYF.

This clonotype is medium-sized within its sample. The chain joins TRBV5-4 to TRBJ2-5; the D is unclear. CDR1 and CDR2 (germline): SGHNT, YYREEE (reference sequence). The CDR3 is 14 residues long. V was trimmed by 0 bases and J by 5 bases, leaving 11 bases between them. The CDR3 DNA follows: TGTGCCAGCAGCTTGGCTCAGGTTGGGGAGACCCAGTACTTC. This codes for CASSLAQVGETQYF.

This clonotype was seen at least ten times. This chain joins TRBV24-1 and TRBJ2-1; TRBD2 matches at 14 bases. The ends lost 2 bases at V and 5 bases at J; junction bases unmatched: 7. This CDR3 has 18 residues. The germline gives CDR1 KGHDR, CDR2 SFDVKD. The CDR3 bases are TGTGCCACCAGTGATTACAGGACTAGCGGGAGGTCTGACAATGAGCAGTTCTTC. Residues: CATSDYRTSGRSDNEQFF.

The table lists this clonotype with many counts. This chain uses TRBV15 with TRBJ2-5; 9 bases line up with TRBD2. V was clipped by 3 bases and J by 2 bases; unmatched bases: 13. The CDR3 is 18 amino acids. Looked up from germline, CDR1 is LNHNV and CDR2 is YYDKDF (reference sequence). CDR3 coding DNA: TGTGCCACCAGCAGTCCACGAAGGGCTAGCGGGGCACAAGAGACCCAGTACTTC. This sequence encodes CATSSPRRASGAQETQYF.

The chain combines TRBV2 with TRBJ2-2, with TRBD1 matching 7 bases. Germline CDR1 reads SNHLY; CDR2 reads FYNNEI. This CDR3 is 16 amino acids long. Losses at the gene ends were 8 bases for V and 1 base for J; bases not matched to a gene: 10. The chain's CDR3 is CASWEIGTENTGELFF. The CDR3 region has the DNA TGTGCCAGCTGGGAAATCGGGACAGAGAACACCGGGGAGCTGTTTTTT.